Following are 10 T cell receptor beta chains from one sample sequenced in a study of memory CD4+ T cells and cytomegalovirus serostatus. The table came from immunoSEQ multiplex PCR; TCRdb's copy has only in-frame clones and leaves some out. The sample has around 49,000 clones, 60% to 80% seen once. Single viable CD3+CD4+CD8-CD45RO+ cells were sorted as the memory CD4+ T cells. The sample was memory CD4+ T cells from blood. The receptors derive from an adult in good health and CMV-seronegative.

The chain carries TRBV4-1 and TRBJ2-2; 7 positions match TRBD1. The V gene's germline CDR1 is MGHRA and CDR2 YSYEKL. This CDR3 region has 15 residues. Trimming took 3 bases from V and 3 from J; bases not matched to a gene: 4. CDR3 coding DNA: TGCGCCAGCAGCCAGGGGGACAGCTACACCGGGGAGCTGTTTTTT. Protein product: CASSQGDSYTGELFF.

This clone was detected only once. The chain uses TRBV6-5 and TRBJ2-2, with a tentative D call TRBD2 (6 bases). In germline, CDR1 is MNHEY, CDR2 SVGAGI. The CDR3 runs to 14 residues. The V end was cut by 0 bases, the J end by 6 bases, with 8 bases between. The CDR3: CASSYSTGAGELFF. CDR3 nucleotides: TGTGCCAGCAGTTACTCGACGGGAGCCGGGGAGCTGTTTTTT.

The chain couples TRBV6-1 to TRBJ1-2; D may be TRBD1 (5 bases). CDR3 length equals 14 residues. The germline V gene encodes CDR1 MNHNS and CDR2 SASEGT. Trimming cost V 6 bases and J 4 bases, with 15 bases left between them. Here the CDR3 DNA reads TGTGCCAGCAGCCCTTCCGGGACCTCCTATGGCTACACCTTC. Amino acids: CASSPSGTSYGYTF.

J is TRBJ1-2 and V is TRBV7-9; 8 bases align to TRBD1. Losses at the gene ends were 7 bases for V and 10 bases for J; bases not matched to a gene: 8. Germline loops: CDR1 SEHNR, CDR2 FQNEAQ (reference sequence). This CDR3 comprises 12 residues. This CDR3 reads CASTDAGGLYTF. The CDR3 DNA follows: TGTGCCAGCACCGATGCAGGGGGCCTCTACACCTTC.

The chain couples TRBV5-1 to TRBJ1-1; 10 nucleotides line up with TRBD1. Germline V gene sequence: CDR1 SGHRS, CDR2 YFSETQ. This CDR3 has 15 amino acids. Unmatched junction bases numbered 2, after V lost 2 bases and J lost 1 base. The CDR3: CASSFGDRGNTEAFF. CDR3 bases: TGCGCCAGCAGCTTTGGGGACAGGGGGAACACTGAAGCTTTCTTT.

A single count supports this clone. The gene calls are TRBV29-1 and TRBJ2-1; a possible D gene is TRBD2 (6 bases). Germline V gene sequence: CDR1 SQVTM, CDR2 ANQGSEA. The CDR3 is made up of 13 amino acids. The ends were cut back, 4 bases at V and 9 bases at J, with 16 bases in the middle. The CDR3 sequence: CSVVTSWPSEQFF. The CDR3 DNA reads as TGCAGCGTTGTGACTAGTTGGCCCTCTGAGCAGTTCTTC.

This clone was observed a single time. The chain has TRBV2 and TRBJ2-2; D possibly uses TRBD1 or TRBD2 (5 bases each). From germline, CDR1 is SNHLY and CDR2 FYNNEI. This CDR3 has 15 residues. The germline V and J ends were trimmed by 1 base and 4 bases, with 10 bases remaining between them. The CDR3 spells CASSEDGGRTGELFF. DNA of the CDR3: TGTGCCAGCAGTGAAGATGGGGGACGCACCGGGGAGCTGTTTTTT.

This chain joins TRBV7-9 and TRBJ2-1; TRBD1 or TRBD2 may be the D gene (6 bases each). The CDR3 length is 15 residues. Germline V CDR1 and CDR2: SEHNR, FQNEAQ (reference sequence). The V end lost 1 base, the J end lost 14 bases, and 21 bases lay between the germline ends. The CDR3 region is CASSLGVRGEGQEFF. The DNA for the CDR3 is TGTGCCAGCAGCTTAGGGGTTAGGGGGGAAGGGCAGGAGTTCTTC. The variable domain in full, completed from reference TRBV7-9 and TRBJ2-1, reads DTGVSQNPRHKITKRGQNVTFRCDPISEHNRLYWYRQTLGQGPEFLTYFQNEAQLEKSRLLSDRFSAERPKGSFSTLEIQRTEQGDSAMYLCASSLGVRGEGQEFFGPGTRLTVL.

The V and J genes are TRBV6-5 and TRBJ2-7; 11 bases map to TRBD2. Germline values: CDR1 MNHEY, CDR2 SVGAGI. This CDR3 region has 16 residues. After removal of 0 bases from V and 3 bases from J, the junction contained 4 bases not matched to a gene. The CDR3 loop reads CASSYSAGTSGYEQYF. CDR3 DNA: TGTGCCAGCAGTTACTCCGCCGGGACTAGCGGCTACGAGCAGTACTTC.

The CDR3 sequence is CASSPNSGSGNTIYF. In DNA, the CDR3 is TGTGCCAGCAGTCCTAACAGCGGCTCTGGAAACACCATATATTTT. V usage is TRBV2 and J usage is TRBJ1-3; D unresolved. From germline, CDR1 is SNHLY and CDR2 FYNNEI. V was trimmed by 5 bases and J by 0 bases, leaving 11 bases between them. The CDR3 loop spans 15 amino acids.